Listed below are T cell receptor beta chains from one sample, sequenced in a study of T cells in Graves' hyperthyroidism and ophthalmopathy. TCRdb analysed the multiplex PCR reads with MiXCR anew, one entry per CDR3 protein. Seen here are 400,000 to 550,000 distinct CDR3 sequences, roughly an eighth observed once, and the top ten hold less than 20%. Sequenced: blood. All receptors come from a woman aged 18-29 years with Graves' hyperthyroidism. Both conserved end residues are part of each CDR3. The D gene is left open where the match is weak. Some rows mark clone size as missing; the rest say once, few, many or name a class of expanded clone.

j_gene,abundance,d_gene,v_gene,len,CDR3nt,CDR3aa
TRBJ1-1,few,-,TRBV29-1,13,TGCAGCGTTGTACGGGGGGGTGGCACTGAAGCTTTCTTT,CSVVRGGGTEAFF
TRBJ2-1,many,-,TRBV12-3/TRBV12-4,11,TGTGCCAGCAGTCCGAGGGGCGAGCAGTTCTTC,CASSPRGEQFF
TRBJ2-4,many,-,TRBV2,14,TGTGCCAGCAGTGAACGGAGCGGAGGAAACATTCAGTACTTC,CASSERSGGNIQYF
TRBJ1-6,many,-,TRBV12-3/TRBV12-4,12,TGTGCCAGCAGTTACAGGCATTCACCCCTCCACTTT,CASSYRHSPLHF
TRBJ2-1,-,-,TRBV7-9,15,TGTGCCAGCAGCTTCCCTCTTCCTAGGGACAATGAGCAGTTCTTC,CASSFPLPRDNEQFF
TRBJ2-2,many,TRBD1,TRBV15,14,TGTGCCACCAGCGGCGTCCGGGACAGCGGGGAGCTGTTTTTT,CATSGVRDSGELFF
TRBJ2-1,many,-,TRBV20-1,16,TGCAGTGCTAGTTTCCTAGCCACGATATCCGGGGTTGAGCAGTTCTTC,CSASFLATISGVEQFF
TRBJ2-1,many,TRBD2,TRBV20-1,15,TGCAGTGCTAGGCCGGGACTAGCGGGAGGGGGTGAGCAGTTCTTC,CSARPGLAGGGEQFF
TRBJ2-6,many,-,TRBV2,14,TGTGCCAGCAGTGAAAGGGCCGGGGCCAACGTCCTGACTTTC,CASSERAGANVLTF
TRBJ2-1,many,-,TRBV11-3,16,TGTGCCAGCAGCCTAGGCCAGGGTAGCTCCTACAATGAGCAGTTCTTC,CASSLGQGSSYNEQFF
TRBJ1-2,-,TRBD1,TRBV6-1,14,TGTGCCAGCAGTGAGCGACAGGGAGACTATGGCTACACCTTC,CASSERQGDYGYTF
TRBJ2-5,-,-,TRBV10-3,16,TGTGCCATCAGTGCCGCAAGGGCAGGGGACCAAGAGACCCAGTACTTC,CAISAARAGDQETQYF
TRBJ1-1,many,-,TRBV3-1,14,TGTGCCAGCAGCCAAGGGGGGCCGGACACTGAAGCTTTCTTT,CASSQGGPDTEAFF
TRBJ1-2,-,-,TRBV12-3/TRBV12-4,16,TGTGCCAGCAGTTTCCCCGCGGGGACCCGGGACTATGGCTACACCTTC,CASSFPAGTRDYGYTF
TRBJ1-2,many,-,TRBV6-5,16,TGTGCCAGCAGTTACCGCGGTCAAAACGGTAACTATGGCTACACCTTC,CASSYRGQNGNYGYTF
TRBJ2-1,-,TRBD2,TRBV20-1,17,TGCAGTGCCCTCGGACTAGCGGGAAGTAGCTCCTACAATGAGCAGTTCTTC,CSALGLAGSSSYNEQFF
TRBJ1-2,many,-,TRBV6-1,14,TGTGCCAGCAGTTGGAGGGCAGCTAACTATGGCTACACCTTC,CASSWRAANYGYTF
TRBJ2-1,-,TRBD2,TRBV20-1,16,TGCAGTGCTAGAATAGCGGGAGGGGGAGGGGGGAATGAGCAGTTCTTC,CSARIAGGGGGNEQFF
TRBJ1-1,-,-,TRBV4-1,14,TGCGCCAGCAGCCCTATGGACAGGAACACTGAAGCTTTCTTT,CASSPMDRNTEAFF
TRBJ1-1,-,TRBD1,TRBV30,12,TGTGCCTGGAGAGGACAGGGCTCTGAAGCTTTCTTT,CAWRGQGSEAFF
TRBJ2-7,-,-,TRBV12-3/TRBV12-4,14,TGTGCCAGCAGTCACAGGGAGGAGGGCTACGAGCAGTACTTC,CASSHREEGYEQYF
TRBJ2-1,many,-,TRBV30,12,TGTGCCTGGAGTGTCCGACGTAATGAGCAGTTCTTC,CAWSVRRNEQFF
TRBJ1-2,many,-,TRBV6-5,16,TGTGCCAGCAGTTACACCCATGCAAGGCGCAACTATGGCTACACCTTC,CASSYTHARRNYGYTF
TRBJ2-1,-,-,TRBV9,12,TGTGCCAGCAGCGGGGGCCGCAATGAGCAGTTCTTC,CASSGGRNEQFF
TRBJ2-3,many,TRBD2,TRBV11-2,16,TGTGCCAGCCGGGGACTAGCGGGGTCTAGCACAGATACGCAGTATTTT,CASRGLAGSSTDTQYF
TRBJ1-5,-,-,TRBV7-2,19,TGTGCCAGCAGCTTACCTGGTGAGGGCCTGGGGTATAGCAATCAGCCCCAGCATTTT,CASSLPGEGLGYSNQPQHF
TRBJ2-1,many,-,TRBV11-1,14,TGTGCCAGCAGCTTACAATCCCCTAACAATGAGCAGTTCTTC,CASSLQSPNNEQFF
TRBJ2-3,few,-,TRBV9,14,TGTGCCAGCACCGAAATCCCGAGCACAGATACGCAGTATTTT,CASTEIPSTDTQYF
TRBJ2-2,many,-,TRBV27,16,TGTGCCAGCAGTTATTCAGCTGGTGTAAACACCGGGGAGCTGTTTTTT,CASSYSAGVNTGELFF